The sample holds many counts of the clone carrying this T cell receptor beta chain. Antigen: not known. The sample is drawn from a study of Graves' ophthalmopathy and Graves' hyperthyroidism. Study-level background: Upon initial diagnosis and before any treatment, peripheral blood was collected. Overall study results and limits: Detection in blood was also observed for most expanded thyroid clonotypes above 0.001 frequency.

The study amplified TCR beta CDR3 regions using RNA transcripts. An opening RT-PCR round employed HTBI primers and preceded a second-round multiplex PCR. TCRdb redid the calling of the multiplex PCR reads with MiXCR, one entry per CDR3 protein. The sample yields approximately 410,000 distinct CDR3 sequences, approximately 15% seen once. The V segment lost 6 bases and the J segment 3 bases; nucleotides outside the gene matches: 12. CDR3 length: 16 residues. CDR1 is MNHNS, CDR2 SASEGT, per germline. The V gene is TRBV6-1, the J gene TRBJ1-2; 8 nucleotides align to TRBD1. Sequencing was done on a sample of peripheral blood. The TCR was taken from a woman aged 18 to 35 with stable Graves' hyperthyroidism. CDR3 bases: TGTGCCAGCAGCCCACCCCACAGGGGGTCCTACTATGGCTACACCTTC. This translates into CASSPPHRGSYYGYTF.